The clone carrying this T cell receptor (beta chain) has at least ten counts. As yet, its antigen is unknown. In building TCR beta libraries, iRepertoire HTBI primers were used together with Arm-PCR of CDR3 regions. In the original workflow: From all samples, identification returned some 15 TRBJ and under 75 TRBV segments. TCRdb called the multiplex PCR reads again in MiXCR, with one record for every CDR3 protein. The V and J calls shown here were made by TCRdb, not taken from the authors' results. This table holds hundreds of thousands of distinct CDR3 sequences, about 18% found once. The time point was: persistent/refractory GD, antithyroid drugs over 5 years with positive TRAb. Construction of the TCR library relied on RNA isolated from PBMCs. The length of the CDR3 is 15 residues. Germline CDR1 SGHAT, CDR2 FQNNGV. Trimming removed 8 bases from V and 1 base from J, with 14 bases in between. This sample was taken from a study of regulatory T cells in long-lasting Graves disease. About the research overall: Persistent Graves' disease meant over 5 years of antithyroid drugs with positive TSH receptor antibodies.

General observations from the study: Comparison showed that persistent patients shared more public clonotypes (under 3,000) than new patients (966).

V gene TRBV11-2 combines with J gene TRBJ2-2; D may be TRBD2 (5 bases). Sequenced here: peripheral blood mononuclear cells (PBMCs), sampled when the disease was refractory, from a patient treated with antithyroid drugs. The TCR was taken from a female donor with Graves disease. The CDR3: CASGLERLNTGELFF. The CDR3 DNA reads TGTGCCAGCGGCCTGGAGCGGTTGAACACCGGGGAGCTGTTTTTT.